Listed below are T cell receptor beta chains from one sample, sequenced in a study of tumor-infiltrating lymphocytes in localized non-small cell lung cancer. Using immunoSEQ multiplex PCR, the repertoire was profiled, and TCRdb retains in-frame clones only, with some absent. The sample consists of about 5,500 clones, 81% of them appearing once. Specimen: lung tumor tissue. The receptors were sampled from a human donor with non-small cell lung cancer. Both conserved end residues are part of each CDR3. A D gene is named only where the DNA matches it firmly. Not every row has a clone size; where given, it reads once, few, many or a size class.

V gene,D gene,J gene,clone size,CDR3 protein,CDR3 DNA
TRBV2,.,TRBJ1-2,.,CASSAGGGGGYTF,TGTGCCAGCAGTGCGGGGGGAGGCGGTGGCTACACCTTC
TRBV10-1,.,TRBJ2-2,.,CASSGGTSSTGELFF,TGCGCCAGCAGTGGGGGGACTTCCTCCACCGGGGAGCTGTTTTTT
TRBV15,.,TRBJ1-2,few,CATSIDRFYGYTF,TGTGCCACCAGTATAGACAGGTTCTATGGCTACACCTTC
TRBV6-6,.,TRBJ1-4,.,CASSYYAATNEKLFF,TGTGCCAGCAGTTACTATGCCGCAACTAATGAAAAACTGTTTTTT
TRBV6-1,.,TRBJ1-2,once,CASSEARSAGEANYGYTF,TGTGCCAGCAGTGAAGCTAGATCTGCAGGGGAAGCTAACTATGGCTACACCTTC
TRBV7-3,TRBD2,TRBJ2-1,.,CASSIASGHNEQFF,TGTGCCAGCAGCATCGCTAGCGGGCACAATGAGCAGTTCTTC
TRBV25-1,.,TRBJ2-7,medium-sized,CASSEFDSLYEQYF,TGTGCCAGCAGTGAATTTGACAGCCTCTACGAGCAGTACTTC
TRBV7-9,.,TRBJ1-5,.,CASSLEPPGLSNQPQHF,TGTGCCAGCAGCTTAGAACCTCCCGGGCTTAGCAATCAGCCCCAGCATTTT
TRBV29-1,TRBD2,TRBJ2-1,.,CSVERVAGYNEQFF,TGCAGCGTTGAGAGGGTAGCGGGGTACAATGAGCAGTTCTTC
TRBV6-4,TRBD1,TRBJ1-1,.,CASSDTQGQAGNTEAFF,TGTGCCAGCAGTGACACACAGGGACAGGCGGGGAACACTGAAGCTTTCTTT
TRBV28,.,TRBJ1-4,.,CATSLANEKLFF,TGTGCCACGTCCTTGGCTAATGAAAAACTGTTTTTT
TRBV10-3,.,TRBJ1-1,.,CAIRRGFEAFF,TGTGCCATCAGGAGGGGGTTTGAAGCTTTCTTT
TRBV30,.,TRBJ1-5,few,CAWSVAGNQPQHF,TGTGCCTGGAGTGTAGCCGGTAATCAGCCCCAGCATTTT
TRBV10-3,TRBD1,TRBJ1-5,.,CAVDRDGGQPQHF,TGTGCCGTAGACAGGGACGGCGGGCAGCCCCAGCATTTT
TRBV7-2,TRBD2,TRBJ2-3,.,CASSRPGGGGTQYF,TGTGCCAGCAGCCGCCCAGGCGGGGGGGGTACGCAGTATTTT
TRBV5-1,.,TRBJ1-1,.,CASSLYGAFLSNTEAFF,TGCGCCAGCAGCTTGTACGGGGCCTTCCTTTCGAACACTGAAGCTTTCTTT
TRBV7-2,TRBD2,TRBJ2-7,.,CASSPLSGGAFEQYF,TGTGCCAGCAGCCCGCTTAGCGGGGGGGCATTCGAGCAGTACTTC
TRBV5-1,.,TRBJ2-6,.,CASSLISPADSGANVLTF,TGCGCCAGCAGCTTGATTAGCCCTGCCGACTCTGGGGCCAACGTCCTGACTTTC
TRBV25-1,.,TRBJ1-2,once,CASSVDRFYGYTF,TGTGCCAGCAGTGTGGACCGTTTTTATGGCTACACCTTC
TRBV30,TRBD1,TRBJ2-5,.,CAWSDPGQGVRETQYF,TGTGCCTGGAGCGATCCGGGACAGGGGGTTCGTGAGACCCAGTACTTC
TRBV5-4,TRBD2,TRBJ2-7,few,CASSPRTSGRSEQYF,TGTGCCAGCAGCCCCCGGACTAGCGGGAGAAGTGAGCAGTACTTC
TRBV30,.,TRBJ2-5,.,CAWSVGGARGKETQYF,TGTGCCTGGAGTGTGGGCGGGGCGCGGGGAAAAGAGACCCAGTACTTC
TRBV4-2,TRBD2,TRBJ2-1,.,CASSQDPLTSSAGQFF,TGTGCCAGCAGCCAAGATCCCTTGACTAGCTCCGCAGGGCAGTTCTTC
TRBV6-1,TRBD1,TRBJ1-5,.,CAISDRANQPQHF,TGTGCCATCTCAGACAGGGCCAATCAGCCCCAGCATTTT
TRBV5-6,.,TRBJ2-5,.,CASSFMARDEETQYF,TGTGCCAGCAGCTTTATGGCCAGGGATGAAGAGACCCAGTACTTC
TRBV7-2,TRBD2,TRBJ2-4,.,CASSLAGGRNIQYF,TGTGCCAGCAGCTTAGCGGGAGGGAGAAACATTCAGTACTTC
TRBV7-9,TRBD1,TRBJ2-3,.,CASSLWTGIADTQYF,TGTGCCAGCAGCTTATGGACAGGGATTGCAGATACGCAGTATTTT
TRBV9,TRBD1,TRBJ1-4,.,CASSVQGDFATNEKLFF,TGTGCCAGCAGCGTCCAGGGGGACTTCGCAACTAATGAAAAACTGTTTTTT
TRBV7-2,.,TRBJ2-7,.,CASSFTVFYEQYF,TGTGCCAGCAGCTTTACGGTCTTCTACGAGCAGTACTTC
TRBV19,.,TRBJ1-4,.,CASQGWGQFPSEEKLFF,TGTGCCAGCCAGGGGTGGGGCCAATTCCCCAGCGAGGAAAAACTGTTTTTT
TRBV6-1,.,TRBJ2-2,few,CASSEWRNTGELFF,TGTGCCAGCAGTGAATGGAGGAACACCGGGGAGCTGTTTTTT
TRBV6-1,.,TRBJ2-7,.,CASSEAQGAGGEYEQYF,TGTGCCAGCAGTGAAGCGCAAGGGGCAGGGGGGGAGTACGAGCAGTACTTC
TRBV6-1,TRBD1,TRBJ2-7,.,CASSEGPGTGIEQYF,TGTGCCAGCAGTGAAGGTCCCGGGACAGGGATCGAGCAGTACTTC
TRBV23-1,.,TRBJ2-4,.,CASSQSHGAKNIQYF,TGCGCCAGCAGTCAATCGCACGGAGCCAAAAACATTCAGTACTTC
TRBV7-2,TRBD1,TRBJ1-2,few,CASSSGTGRYGYTF,TGTGCCAGCAGCTCCGGGACAGGGCGATATGGCTACACCTTC
TRBV5-1,.,TRBJ2-7,.,CASSLEGRFTYEQYF,TGCGCCAGCAGCTTGGAAGGCAGGTTTACCTACGAGCAGTACTTC
TRBV30,.,TRBJ1-2,few,CAWSPGSYGYTF,TGTGCCTGGAGCCCAGGATCCTATGGCTACACCTTC
TRBV5-1,.,TRBJ2-1,.,CASSRTNNEQFF,TGCGCCAGCAGCCGGACCAACAATGAGCAGTTCTTC
TRBV5-4,TRBD1,TRBJ1-2,.,CASSLRQGGYGYTF,TGTGCCAGCAGCTTAAGACAGGGAGGCTATGGCTACACCTTC
TRBV4-1,.,TRBJ1-3,once,CASSQEFVGNTIYF,TGCGCCAGCAGCCAAGAATTTGTTGGAAACACCATATATTTT
TRBV6-5,.,TRBJ2-6,.,CASRRSGANVLTF,TGTGCCAGCAGAAGGTCTGGGGCCAACGTCCTGACTTTC